This TCR beta chain was captured by sequencing in a study of cytomegalovirus exposure and HLA in healthy donors. The study, taken as a whole, reports: Relative to equally common others, HLA-associated TCR beta chains showed greater clonal expansion in a later analysis. Earlier analysis yielded a pattern in which most TCR beta V segments were productive about 90% or about 30% of the time.

Amplification used 60 Vbeta primers and 13 Jbeta primers. The method was immunoSEQ multiplex PCR; TCRdb's version includes in-frame clones alone and lacks a portion of them. The table shows approximately 300,000 clones, with around four fifths occurring only once. Comments on this clone: The antigen is undetermined.

CDR3 length equals 15 residues. Germline CDR1 is MNHEY and CDR2 is SVGAGI. V lost 0 bases, J lost 0 bases, and 6 bases lay in between. The V gene is TRBV6-5, the J gene TRBJ1-3, with no clear D. The source material was PBMCs. This clonotype was obtained from a woman in her thirties or forties in good health and CMV-seropositive. CDR3 in amino acids: CASSYSGSSGNTIYF. CDR3 in DNA: TGTGCCAGCAGTTACTCAGGGAGCTCTGGAAACACCATATATTTT.